The next 17 T cell receptor beta chains were all read from a single sample in a study of shared clonotypes between healthy human individuals. TCRdb's table, derived via immunoSEQ multiplex PCR, lists solely in-frame clones and lacks some. This table has millions of clones, roughly 94% appearing once. The sequenced sample consisted of naive CD4+ T cells sorted from blood. This sample's subset: CD45RA+ positively selected. All receptors come from a young man in good health.

The chain recombines TRBV11-2 with TRBJ2-7, with D perhaps TRBD2 (6 bases). Germline V lookup: CDR1 SGHAT, CDR2 FQNNGV. CDR3 length: 14 amino acids. Trimming took 1 base from V and 2 from J, leaving 9 bases between them. Written as DNA, the CDR3 is TGTGCCAGCAGCTTAGGGGCTAGCGCCTACGAGCAGTACTTC. Its translation is CASSLGASAYEQYF.

This chain connects TRBV6-5 to TRBJ1-1; 8 bases fit TRBD1. Germline V gives CDR1 MNHEY, CDR2 SVGAGI. Unmatched junction bases numbered 7, after V lost 5 bases and J lost 2 bases. The CDR3 covers 15 residues. The CDR3 here is CASSHTGGENTEAFF. The CDR3 nucleotides read TGTGCCAGCAGTCATACAGGGGGAGAAAACACTGAAGCTTTCTTT.

This chain links TRBV6-1 with TRBJ1-4; D unresolved. This CDR3 has 16 amino acids. Germline V gene data show CDR1 as MNHNS and CDR2 as SASEGT. Trimming took 1 base from V and 7 from J, leaving 16 bases between them. DNA of the CDR3: TGTGCCAGCAGTGAAGGGTCAGGCGGCATGGTTGAAAAACTGTTTTTT. Translating gives CASSEGSGGMVEKLFF.

The V call is TRBV7-2, the J call TRBJ1-4; tentatively, D is TRBD1 (6 bases). Looked up from germline, CDR1 is SGHTA and CDR2 is FQGNSA. CDR3 length: 16 amino acids. Between the trimmed V and J ends, which lost 5 bases and 0 bases, there was a span of 13 bases. The CDR3 protein is CASSPQGFATNEKLFF. CDR3 DNA: TGTGCCAGCAGCCCACAGGGATTTGCAACTAATGAAAAACTGTTTTTT.

The V gene is TRBV6-5, the J gene TRBJ2-5; weak D call: TRBD2 (5 bases). The CDR3 consists of 15 residues. CDR1 and CDR2 from the germline V gene are MNHEY and SVGAGI. The V gene lost 0 bases and the J gene lost 4 bases, with 12 bases spanning the gap. The CDR3 spells CASSYSPGLLETQYF. DNA of the CDR3: TGTGCCAGCAGTTACTCACCGGGGTTGTTAGAGACCCAGTACTTC.

DNA of the CDR3: TGTGCCAGCAGTTACTCGATTGGTCAGTTGGGCGGTGGCTACACCTTC. Translating gives CASSYSIGQLGGGYTF. V and J are TRBV6-5 and TRBJ1-2, with no clear D. CDR1 and CDR2 from the germline V gene are MNHEY and SVGAGI. V gave up 0 bases and J gave up 7 bases, with 18 bases separating them. This CDR3 comprises 16 residues.

The J gene is TRBJ2-1, the V gene TRBV7-2; 8 bases match TRBD1. CDR3 size: 14 residues. The germline CDR1 and CDR2 sequences are SGHTA and FQGNSA. Unmatched junction bases numbered 2, after V lost 3 bases and J lost 4 bases. For the CDR3, the DNA is TGTGCCAGCAGCTTTGGGACAGGATACAATGAGCAGTTCTTC. Amino acids: CASSFGTGYNEQFF.

This clone was detected once. The V and J genes are TRBV27 and TRBJ1-2, with TRBD1 as a possible D gene (6 bases). This CDR3 is 15 amino acids long. Germline V gene sequence: CDR1 MNHEY, CDR2 SMNVEV (reference sequence). Deletions cut 6 bases from V and 4 bases from J, with 18 bases between. The CDR3, as DNA: TGTGCCAGCAGCCTTCGGGGGGGCGCCGTCTATGGCTACACCTTC. This gives the protein CASSLRGGAVYGYTF.

The chain employs TRBV7-9 and TRBJ1-6; 7 nucleotides agree with TRBD1. In germline, CDR1 is SEHNR, CDR2 FQNEAQ (reference sequence). The CDR3 is 13 amino acids. V shed 6 bases and J 8 bases; nucleotides not matched to a gene: 4. CDR3 coding DNA: TGTGCCAGCAGTTCAACAGGGGATTCACCCCTCCACTTT. This gives the protein CASSSTGDSPLHF.

Concerning this clone: The sample contains more than one DNA sequence encoding this CDR3. V is TRBV29-1 and J is TRBJ1-4; D is ambiguous. This CDR3 contains 13 residues. Trimming stripped 4 bases from V and 0 bases from J, with 6 bases between. Germline V gives CDR1 SQVTM, CDR2 ANQGSEA. The CDR3 DNA follows: TGCAGCGTTGGGCAGACAACTAATGAAAAACTGTTTTTT. Its protein is CSVGQTTNEKLFF. Filled out from reference TRBV29-1 and TRBJ1-4, the complete variable domain reads SAVISQKPSRDICQRGTSLTIQCQVDSQVTMMFWYRQQPGQSLTLIATANQGSEATYESGFVIDKFPISRPNLTFSTLTVSNMSPEDSSIYLCSVGQTTNEKLFFGSGTQLSVL.

V usage is TRBV19 and J usage is TRBJ1-4; 8 nucleotides line up with TRBD1. Losses at the gene ends were 7 bases for V and 7 bases for J; bases not matched to a gene: 11. The CDR3 sequence is 15 residues long. Germline assignment: CDR1 LNHDA and CDR2 SQIVND (reference sequence). CDR3 in amino acids: CASTPSGQGTEKLFF. CDR3 nucleotides: TGTGCCAGTACCCCATCCGGACAGGGTACTGAAAAACTGTTTTTT.

About this clone itself: Different DNA sequences within this sample yield the same CDR3. The V and J genes are TRBV2 and TRBJ1-1; a possible D gene is TRBD1 (5 bases). V lost 4 bases and J 0 bases, leaving 12 bases between the germline ends. The CDR3 runs 15 residues. CDR1 and CDR2 (germline): SNHLY, FYNNEI. CDR3 bases: TGTGCCAGCAGTGTTGCGGGGACGATGAACACTGAAGCTTTCTTT. Residues: CASSVAGTMNTEAFF.

The V gene is TRBV2, the J gene TRBJ1-5; no clear D. The length of the CDR3 is 14 residues. The germline V and J ends were trimmed by 4 bases and 3 bases, with 10 bases remaining between them. CDR1 and CDR2 from the germline V gene are SNHLY and FYNNEI. As DNA, the CDR3 is TGTGCCAGCAGTGCAGAAAGGGACAATCAGCCCCAGCATTTT. Its protein is CASSAERDNQPQHF. The whole variable domain, filled in from reference TRBV2 and TRBJ1-5, reads EPEVTQTPSHQVTQMGQEVILRCVPISNHLYFYWYRQILGQKVEFLVSFYNNEISEKSEIFDDQFSVERPDGSNFTLKIRSTKLEDSAMYFCASSAERDNQPQHFGDGTRLSIL.

V and J are TRBV7-9 and TRBJ2-7; D uncertain. Deletions cut 0 bases from V and 2 bases from J, with 11 bases between. Germline loops: CDR1 SEHNR, CDR2 FQNEAQ (reference sequence). The CDR3 runs to 15 residues. The CDR3 DNA is TGTGCCAGCAGCTTAGCGGGCCAGGCGCCCTACGAGCAGTACTTC. It translates to CASSLAGQAPYEQYF.

The chain links TRBV5-1 to TRBJ2-3; D uncertain. CDR3 length equals 13 residues. Trimming removed 4 bases from V and 5 bases from J, with 11 bases in between. Germline V gives CDR1 SGHRS, CDR2 YFSETQ. This CDR3 reads CASSLLVGDTQYF. The CDR3 bases are TGCGCCAGCAGCCTCCTAGTAGGAGATACGCAGTATTTT.

V is TRBV25-1 and J is TRBJ1-4; D remains unclear. Germline assignment: CDR1 MGHDK and CDR2 SYGVNS. The CDR3 is 15 residues long. Trimming shortened V by 6 bases and J by 3 bases, and 14 bases separated the two germline ends. CDR3 residues: CASSNPSGSNEKLFF. DNA of the CDR3: TGTGCCAGCAGCAATCCGTCTGGGTCTAATGAAAAACTGTTTTTT.

DNA for the CDR3: TGTGCCAGCTCACTACAACTAGCGGGAGCCTACAATGAGCAGTTCTTC. Protein sequence: CASSLQLAGAYNEQFF. The chain has TRBV18 and TRBJ2-1; 11 nucleotides match TRBD2. The CDR3 is made up of 16 amino acids. The ends lost 4 bases at V and 2 bases at J; junction bases unmatched: 4. Germline lookup yields CDR1 KGHSH and CDR2 LQKENI.